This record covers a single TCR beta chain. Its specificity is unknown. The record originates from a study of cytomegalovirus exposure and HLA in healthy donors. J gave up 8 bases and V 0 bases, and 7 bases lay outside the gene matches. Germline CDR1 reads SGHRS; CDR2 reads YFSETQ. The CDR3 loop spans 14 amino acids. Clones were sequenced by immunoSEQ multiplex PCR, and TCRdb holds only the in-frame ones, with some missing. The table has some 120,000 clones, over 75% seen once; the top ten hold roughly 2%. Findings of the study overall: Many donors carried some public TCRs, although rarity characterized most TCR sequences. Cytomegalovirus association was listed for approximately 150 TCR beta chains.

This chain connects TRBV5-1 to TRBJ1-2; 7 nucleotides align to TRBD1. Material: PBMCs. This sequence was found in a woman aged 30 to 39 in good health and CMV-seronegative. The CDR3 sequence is CASSLEGGAGGYTF. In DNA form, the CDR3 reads TGCGCCAGCAGCTTGGAAGGGGGCGCTGGGGGCTACACCTTC. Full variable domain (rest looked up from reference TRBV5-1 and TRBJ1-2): KAGVTQTPRYLIKTRGQQVTLSCSPISGHRSVSWYQQTPGQGLQFLFEYFSETQRNKGNFPGRFSGRQFSNSRSEMNVSTLELGDSALYLCASSLEGGAGGYTFGSGTRLTVV.